These 22 T cell receptor beta chains share one sample of origin, sequenced in a study of CD8 T cells in ankylosing spondylitis. TCRdb reanalysed the 5' RACE reads using MiXCR and keeps one entry per CDR3 protein. The repertoire consists of 300,000 to 400,000 distinct CDR3 sequences, with around 10% occurring once and the leading ten covering roughly 9.2%. The sequencing input was blood, either unsorted or a sorted T cell fraction (not recorded which). These receptors all come from a female donor with ankylosing spondylitis or in good health (not recorded which).

In its sample, this clonotype was seen many times. This rearrangement joins TRBV20-1 to TRBJ2-7; D is possibly TRBD2 (5 bases). Germline V gene data show CDR1 as DFQATT and CDR2 as SNEGSKA (reference sequence). This CDR3 is built from 14 residues. V dropped 6 bases and J dropped 0 bases, with 15 bases sitting between them. The CDR3 sequence is CSARRGALSYEQYF. CDR3 bases: TGCAGTGCCAGACGGGGAGCCCTCTCCTACGAGCAGTACTTC.

Note on this clonotype: A read error may produce the germline difference seen at one junction end. This chain uses TRBV20-1 with TRBJ1-6, with D tentatively TRBD1 (6 bases). Germline V CDR1 and CDR2: DFQATT, SNEGSKA (reference sequence). This CDR3 contains 12 residues. CDR3 residues: CSVRQGNSRLHF. CDR3 bases: TGCAGTGTTCGTCAGGGGAATTCACGCCTCCACTTT.

This clonotype showed up just a few times. This chain links TRBV28 with TRBJ1-1, with a tentative D call TRBD1 (6 bases). There are 14 residues in the CDR3. V gave up 6 bases and J gave up 4 bases, with 15 bases separating them. Germline values: CDR1 MDHEN, CDR2 SYDVKM. In nucleotides, the CDR3 is TGTGCCAGCAGGGATACAGGGCTGTCCACTGAAGCTTTCTTT. Translation gives CASRDTGLSTEAFF.

In this sample, this clonotype turned up many times. CDR3 residues: CASSPGQGNEKLFF. CDR3 sequence (DNA): TGTGCCAGCAGCCCGGGACAGGGTAACGAAAAACTGTTTTTT. The chain is built from TRBV12-3 or TRBV12-4 and TRBJ1-4, with 9 bases that match TRBD1. V lost 6 bases to trimming and J lost 8 bases; unmatched junction nucleotides: 7. The CDR3 is made up of 14 amino acids.

In this sample, this clonotype turned up many times. V and J are TRBV5-1 and TRBJ2-1; D is unresolved. CDR1 and CDR2 from the germline V gene are SGHRS and YFSETQ. The CDR3 consists of 14 residues. V was pared by 1 base and J by 1 base, with 6 bases between. CDR3 region: CASSLNPSYNEQFF. The CDR3 DNA sequence: TGCGCCAGCAGCTTGAACCCATCCTACAATGAGCAGTTCTTC.

This clonotype occurred many times. The J gene is TRBJ1-1, the V gene TRBV20-1, with TRBD1 matching 7 bases. V trimming: 5 bases; J trimming: 2 bases; junction bases outside the gene matches: 5. The CDR3 has 13 amino acids. CDR1 DFQATT and CDR2 SNEGSKA come from the germline V gene (reference sequence). The CDR3 DNA sequence: TGCAGTGCTGACCGGGACAGTAACACTGAAGCTTTCTTT. The encoded protein is CSADRDSNTEAFF.

The V call is TRBV20-1, the J call TRBJ2-7, with TRBD1 identical over 9 bases. Germline V CDR1 and CDR2: DFQATT, SNEGSKA (reference sequence). V shed 3 bases, J shed 1 base, and the junction held 13 bases outside the gene matches. This CDR3 region has 17 residues. CDR3 residues: CSARDYHRGPLSYEQYF. CDR3 nucleotides: TGCAGTGCTAGGGACTATCACAGGGGGCCTCTATCCTACGAGCAGTACTTC.

This clonotype turned up a few times. This chain uses TRBV3-1 with TRBJ2-7; 13 bases agree with TRBD2. Germline V CDR1 and CDR2: LGHDT, YNNKEL (reference sequence). This CDR3 contains 17 residues. With 3 bases clipped from V and 2 bases from J, the junction kept 7 bases outside the gene matches. The CDR3 coding sequence is TGTGCCAGCAGCCATGGGACTAGCGGGGCGAAACCCTACGAGCAGTACTTC. Translation: CASSHGTSGAKPYEQYF.

V is TRBV6-1 and J is TRBJ2-3, with 8 nucleotides matching TRBD2. From germline, CDR1 is MNHNS and CDR2 SASEGT. The V and J ends lost 7 bases and 3 bases, in that order; junction bases with no gene match: 12. The CDR3 is 16 amino acids. The CDR3 protein is CASTPLTGGKTDTQYF. CDR3 DNA sequence: TGTGCCAGCACCCCACTTACGGGAGGGAAAACAGATACGCAGTATTTT.

The table lists this clonotype with many counts. The chain recombines TRBV7-2 with TRBJ2-7; 7 positions agree with TRBD2. This CDR3 has 14 residues. The ends lost 1 base at V and 3 bases at J; junction bases unmatched: 3. In germline, CDR1 is SGHTA, CDR2 FQGNSA. CDR3 protein: CASSLDPSGYEQYF. The CDR3 region has the DNA TGTGCCAGCAGCTTAGACCCTAGCGGCTACGAGCAGTACTTC.

The rearrangement joins TRBV20-1 to TRBJ2-1; TRBD1 or TRBD2 may be the D gene (5 bases each). The CDR3 extends over 13 amino acids. V lost 5 bases, J lost 9 bases, and 17 bases lay in between. CDR1 is DFQATT, CDR2 SNEGSKA, per germline (reference sequence). This CDR3 reads CSAPQTGPGEQFF. The CDR3 nucleotides read TGCAGTGCTCCCCAAACGGGGCCTGGTGAGCAGTTCTTC.

At least ten counts were recorded for this clonotype. The chain joins TRBV2 to TRBJ2-7; no definite D call. V was trimmed by 6 bases and J by 3 bases, leaving 12 bases between them. The CDR3 length is 13 residues. Germline lookup yields CDR1 SNHLY and CDR2 FYNNEI. The CDR3 region has the DNA TGTGCCAGCAGCCGTAGTGGAGTCTACGAGCAGTACTTC. Its translation: CASSRSGVYEQYF.

Many counts were recorded for this clonotype. The chain employs TRBV5-1 and TRBJ2-1, with no clear D. The CDR3 length is 12 residues. V lost 6 bases and J 4 bases, leaving 8 bases between the germline ends. The germline V gene has CDR1 SGHRS and CDR2 YFSETQ. The CDR3 DNA reads as TGCGCCAGCAAGGAAGGGTACAATGAGCAGTTCTTC. It encodes CASKEGYNEQFF.

This clonotype was counted between two and nine times. The rearrangement joins TRBV29-1 to TRBJ2-2, with a weak D call TRBD1 (6 bases). Germline assignment: CDR1 SQVTM and CDR2 ANQGSEA. V was pared by 4 bases and J by 1 base, with 13 bases between. This CDR3 has 15 residues. The CDR3 nucleotides are TGCAGCGTTGGCCCCGGACAGAGGAACACCGGGGAGCTGTTTTTT. Protein product: CSVGPGQRNTGELFF.

With respect to this clonotype: One base away lies a much larger clone, so this may be a sequencing read error. The rearrangement uses TRBV5-6 and TRBJ1-2; D ambiguous. Germline V gives CDR1 SGHDT, CDR2 YYEEEE. This CDR3 spans 14 amino acids. The DNA for the CDR3 is TGTGCCAGCAGCTTGGGGAAGCAGTACTATGGCTACCCCTTC. Residues: CASSLGKQYYGYPF.

This clonotype occurred many times. The rearrangement uses TRBV20-1 and TRBJ1-5; 9 bases map to TRBD1. Germline CDR1 reads DFQATT; CDR2 reads SNEGSKA (reference sequence). CDR3 length: 16 residues. V lost 0 bases to trimming and J lost 2 bases; unmatched junction nucleotides: 5. The CDR3 DNA reads as TGCAGTGCTAGAGATACAGGGGGCTTAGGCAATCAGCCCCAGCATTTT. It codes for CSARDTGGLGNQPQHF.

The genes are TRBV10-3 and TRBJ2-5; D possibly corresponds to TRBD1 (5 bases). The germline gives CDR1 ENHRY, CDR2 SYGVKD. This CDR3 comprises 15 residues. Trimming cost V 2 bases and J 3 bases, with 13 bases left between them. The CDR3 loop is CAISEEGAPEETQYF. DNA of the CDR3: TGTGCCATCAGTGAGGAAGGGGCTCCCGAAGAGACCCAGTACTTC.

In its sample, this clonotype was seen a few times. This chain joins TRBV14 and TRBJ2-2; D might be TRBD1 (6 bases). This CDR3 spans 15 amino acids. V was pared by 3 bases and J by 5 bases, with 13 bases between. Per germline, CDR1 SGHDN and CDR2 FVKESK. DNA for the CDR3: TGTGCCAGCAGCCACTTGGACAGAACAACCGGGGAGCTGTTTTTT. This translates into CASSHLDRTTGELFF.

This clonotype was picked up many times. The chain has TRBV5-1 and TRBJ2-7; 7 bases line up with TRBD2. Germline CDR1 reads SGHRS; CDR2 reads YFSETQ. The length of the CDR3 is 15 residues. V lost 3 bases, J lost 0 bases, and 6 bases stayed unmatched. This CDR3 is CASSYQGGSSYEQYF. The CDR3 DNA sequence: TGCGCCAGCAGCTACCAGGGCGGGAGCTCCTACGAGCAGTACTTC.

This clonotype was recorded only once. The rearrangement uses TRBV12-3 or TRBV12-4 and TRBJ1-2, with 9 bases identical to TRBD1. The V segment lost 5 bases and the J segment 4 bases; nucleotides outside the gene matches: 5. The CDR3 extends over 14 amino acids. CDR3 amino acids: CASSQTGGRYGYTF. The DNA for the CDR3 is TGTGCCAGCAGTCAGACAGGGGGTCGCTATGGCTACACCTTC.

This clonotype occurred a few times. J is TRBJ1-1 and V is TRBV5-1; D gene uncertain. V was pared by 2 bases and J by 3 bases, with 8 bases between. CDR3 size: 13 residues. Germline-derived CDR1 and CDR2 are SGHRS and YFSETQ. The CDR3 bases are TGCGCCAGCAGCTTAGTTCTCCACACTGAAGCTTTCTTT. This sequence encodes CASSLVLHTEAFF.

This clonotype has ten or more counts. The chain uses TRBV12-3 or TRBV12-4 and TRBJ2-1; TRBD2 matches 8 bases. J lost 3 bases, V lost 5 bases, and 9 bases had no gene match. The CDR3 consists of 16 residues. The DNA of the CDR3 is TGTGCCAGCAGTCCTCGCTTAGCGGGGAACTACAATGAGCAGTTCTTC. Protein sequence: CASSPRLAGNYNEQFF.